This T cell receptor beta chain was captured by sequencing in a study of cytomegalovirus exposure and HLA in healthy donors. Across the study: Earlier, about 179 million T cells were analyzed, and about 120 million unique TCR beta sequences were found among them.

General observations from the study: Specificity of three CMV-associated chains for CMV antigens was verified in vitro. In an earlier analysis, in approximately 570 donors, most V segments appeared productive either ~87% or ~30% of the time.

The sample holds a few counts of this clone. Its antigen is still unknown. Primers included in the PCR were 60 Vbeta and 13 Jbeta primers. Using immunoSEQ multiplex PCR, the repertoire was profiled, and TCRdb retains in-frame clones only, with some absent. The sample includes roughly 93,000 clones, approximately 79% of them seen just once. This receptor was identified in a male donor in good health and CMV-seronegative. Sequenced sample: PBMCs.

Here the CDR3 reads CASRKQGNTEAFF. For the CDR3, the DNA is TGTGCCAGCAGAAAGCAGGGGAACACTGAAGCTTTCTTT. The chain is built from TRBV2 and TRBJ1-1, with D maybe TRBD1 (5 bases). The CDR3 totals 13 residues. CDR1 is SNHLY and CDR2 is FYNNEI in the germline V gene. V gave up 6 bases and J gave up 1 base, with 9 bases separating them. Full variable domain (outside the CDR3, taken from reference TRBV2 and TRBJ1-1): EPEVTQTPSHQVTQMGQEVILRCVPISNHLYFYWYRQILGQKVEFLVSFYNNEISEKSEIFDDQFSVERPDGSNFTLKIRSTKLEDSAMYFCASRKQGNTEAFFGQGTRLTVV.